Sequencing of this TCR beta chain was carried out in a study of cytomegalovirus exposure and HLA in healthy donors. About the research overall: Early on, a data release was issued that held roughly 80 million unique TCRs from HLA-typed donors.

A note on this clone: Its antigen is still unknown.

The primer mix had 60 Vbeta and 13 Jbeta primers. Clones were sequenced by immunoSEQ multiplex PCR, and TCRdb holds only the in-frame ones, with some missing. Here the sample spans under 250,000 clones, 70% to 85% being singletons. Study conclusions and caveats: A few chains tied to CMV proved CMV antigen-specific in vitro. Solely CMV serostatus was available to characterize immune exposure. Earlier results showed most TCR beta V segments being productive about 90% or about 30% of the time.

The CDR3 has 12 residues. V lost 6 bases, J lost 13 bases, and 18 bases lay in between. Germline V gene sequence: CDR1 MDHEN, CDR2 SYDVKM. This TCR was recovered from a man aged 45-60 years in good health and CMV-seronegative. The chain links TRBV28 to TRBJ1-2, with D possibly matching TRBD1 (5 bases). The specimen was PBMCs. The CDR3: CASSPPGTDCTF. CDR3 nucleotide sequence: TGTGCCAGCAGCCCCCCCGGGACTGATTGCACCTTC.